Listed below are T cell receptor beta chains from one sample, sequenced in a study of T cell responses to AZD1222 COVID-19 vaccine. Produced via immunoSEQ multiplex PCR; TCRdb's table is partial and in-frame only. The sample includes about 44,000 clones, under 85% seen only once; the top ten take approximately 52%. The sample in question was peripheral blood, obtained on day 0 of AZD1222 vaccination. The receptors derive from an adult in good health. The CDR3 runs from the conserved cysteine through the conserved F or W. A D gene is named only where the DNA matches it firmly. The size entry is marked missing in some rows and otherwise reads once, few, many or a size class.

D: .
J: TRBJ1-1
V: TRBV6-5
length: 15
size: .
CDR3: CASSYGQAPNTEAFF
DNA: TGTGCCAGCAGTTACGGGCAGGCCCCGAACACTGAAGCTTTCTTT

D: TRBD2
J: TRBJ2-1
V: TRBV3-1/TRBV3-2
length: 18
size: .
CDR3: CASSQAPLAGALSSEQFF
DNA: TGTGCCAGCAGCCAAGCCCCTCTAGCGGGGGCCCTGTCATCCGAGCAGTTCTTC

D: .
J: TRBJ1-2
V: TRBV5-1
length: 12
size: .
CDR3: CASSLAKGSYTF
DNA: TGCGCCAGCAGCTTGGCCAAGGGCAGCTACACCTTC

D: .
J: TRBJ2-7
V: TRBV30
length: 11
size: .
CDR3: CAWSGGYEQYF
DNA: TGTGCCTGGAGTGGAGGCTACGAGCAGTACTTC

D: TRBD1
J: TRBJ1-2
V: TRBV10-3
length: 13
size: .
CDR3: CAIKGAGLYGYTF
DNA: TGTGCCATCAAGGGGGCAGGGCTCTATGGCTACACCTTC

D: TRBD1
J: TRBJ2-1
V: TRBV7-6
length: 17
size: once
CDR3: CASSHTDRSWAYNEQFF
DNA: TGTGCCAGCAGCCATACGGACAGGAGTTGGGCCTACAATGAGCAGTTCTTC

D: TRBD2
J: TRBJ2-1
V: TRBV5-8
length: 16
size: .
CDR3: CASSPIAGGRGNEQFF
DNA: TGTGCCAGCAGCCCTATCGCGGGAGGGCGCGGAAATGAGCAGTTCTTC

D: .
J: TRBJ2-7
V: TRBV28
length: 14
size: .
CDR3: CASSHKSRGHEQYF
DNA: TGTGCCAGCAGTCACAAATCCAGGGGCCACGAGCAGTACTTC

D: .
J: TRBJ1-1
V: TRBV20-1
length: 11
size: .
CDR3: CSATQGTEAFF
DNA: TGCAGTGCTACACAGGGAACTGAAGCTTTCTTT

D: .
J: TRBJ1-2
V: TRBV2
length: 12
size: .
CDR3: CASSEGNGGYTF
DNA: TGTGCCAGCAGTGAAGGAAACGGGGGCTACACCTTC

D: TRBD1
J: TRBJ1-2
V: TRBV11-2
length: 14
size: .
CDR3: CASSPGQGYYGYTF
DNA: TGTGCCAGCAGCCCCGGACAGGGGTACTATGGCTACACCTTC

D: .
J: TRBJ2-5
V: TRBV30
length: 14
size: .
CDR3: CAWSVGRRTETQYF
DNA: TGTGCCTGGAGTGTCGGGCGGAGGACAGAGACCCAGTACTTC

D: TRBD1
J: TRBJ2-7
V: TRBV3-1/TRBV3-2
length: 17
size: .
CDR3: CASSQVRGQAGSYEQYF
DNA: TGTGCCAGCAGCCAAGTCCGCGGACAGGCCGGCTCCTACGAGCAGTACTTC

D: .
J: TRBJ2-7
V: TRBV30
length: 15
size: .
CDR3: CAWSAPWGLAYEQYF
DNA: TGTGCCTGGAGTGCCCCCTGGGGCCTGGCCTACGAGCAGTACTTC

D: .
J: TRBJ2-7
V: TRBV4-1
length: 15
size: .
CDR3: CASSPRRDTSYEQYF
DNA: TGCGCCAGCAGCCCGAGACGGGACACCTCCTACGAGCAGTACTTC

D: .
J: TRBJ2-7
V: TRBV28
length: 14
size: .
CDR3: CASTLGRRTYEQYF
DNA: TGTGCCAGCACCTTAGGGCGCAGAACCTACGAGCAGTACTTC

D: .
J: TRBJ1-5
V: TRBV28
length: 16
size: .
CDR3: CASSSAPSGGGQPQHF
DNA: TGTGCCAGCAGTTCCGCGCCTTCGGGGGGTGGTCAGCCCCAGCATTTT

D: .
J: TRBJ1-2
V: TRBV28
length: 15
size: .
CDR3: CASSLWGRERNGYTF
DNA: TGTGCCAGCAGTTTATGGGGACGCGAGCGAAATGGCTACACCTTC

D: .
J: TRBJ1-1
V: TRBV5-1
length: 15
size: once
CDR3: CASSTKYTEGTEAFF
DNA: TGCGCCAGCAGCACAAAATACACAGAAGGAACTGAAGCTTTCTTT

D: .
J: TRBJ2-7
V: TRBV12-3/TRBV12-4
length: 12
size: .
CDR3: CASSLVRNEQYF
DNA: TGTGCCAGCAGTCTCGTAAGGAACGAGCAGTACTTC

D: .
J: TRBJ1-1
V: TRBV28
length: 14
size: once
CDR3: CASSFRAEGTEAFF
DNA: TGTGCCAGCAGTTTTCGTGCCGAGGGAACTGAAGCTTTCTTT

D: .
J: TRBJ1-2
V: TRBV2
length: 14
size: .
CDR3: CASSALTVDYGYTF
DNA: TGTGCCAGCAGTGCATTGACAGTGGACTATGGCTACACCTTC

D: .
J: TRBJ1-1
V: TRBV20-1
length: 10
size: once
CDR3: CSASDGEAFF
DNA: TGCAGTGCTAGTGATGGTGAAGCTTTCTTT

D: .
J: TRBJ2-5
V: TRBV7-3
length: 14
size: .
CDR3: CASSRGALPETQYF
DNA: TGTGCCAGCAGCAGGGGGGCCCTCCCAGAGACCCAGTACTTC

D: .
J: TRBJ1-2
V: TRBV27
length: 13
size: .
CDR3: CASRGLARYGYTF
DNA: TGTGCCAGCAGGGGACTGGCACGCTATGGCTACACCTTC

D: .
J: TRBJ2-6
V: TRBV7-3
length: 16
size: once
CDR3: CASSLPVGAGANVLTF
DNA: TGTGCCAGCAGCTTACCGGTGGGGGCTGGGGCCAACGTCCTGACTTTC

D: .
J: TRBJ2-6
V: TRBV10-3
length: 17
size: .
CDR3: CAISRWGEGSGANVLTF
DNA: TGTGCCATCAGCCGTTGGGGAGAGGGTTCTGGGGCCAACGTCCTGACTTTC

D: TRBD1
J: TRBJ1-2
V: TRBV15
length: 15
size: .
CDR3: CATSRRDRRDYGYTF
DNA: TGTGCCACCAGCCGACGGGACAGAAGAGACTATGGCTACACCTTC

D: .
J: TRBJ1-3
V: TRBV6-1
length: 13
size: .
CDR3: CASSETGGNTIYF
DNA: TGTGCCAGCAGTGAAACAGGGGGAAACACCATATATTTT

D: TRBD2
J: TRBJ2-5
V: TRBV3-1/TRBV3-2
length: 17
size: .
CDR3: CASSQAAWREGRETQYF
DNA: TGTGCCAGCAGCCAAGCAGCGTGGCGGGAGGGCCGGGAGACCCAGTACTTC

D: .
J: TRBJ2-3
V: TRBV27
length: 15
size: .
CDR3: CASSLYGGRVDTQYF
DNA: TGTGCCAGCAGTTTATACGGGGGGCGGGTGGATACGCAGTATTTT

D: TRBD1
J: TRBJ1-6
V: TRBV27
length: 14
size: .
CDR3: CASSTDRGSSPLHF
DNA: TGTGCCAGCAGTACCGACAGGGGAAGTTCACCCCTCCACTTT

D: TRBD2
J: TRBJ2-7
V: TRBV28
length: 14
size: .
CDR3: CASSFWTSGSEQYF
DNA: TGTGCCAGCAGTTTCTGGACTAGCGGGAGTGAGCAGTACTTC

D: TRBD1
J: TRBJ1-4
V: TRBV2
length: 15
size: once
CDR3: CASSGQGAPNEKLFF
DNA: TGTGCCAGCAGTGGACAGGGAGCGCCTAATGAAAAACTGTTTTTT

D: TRBD1
J: TRBJ1-2
V: TRBV2
length: 13
size: .
CDR3: CASRMTGNYGYTF
DNA: TGTGCCAGCAGAATGACAGGGAACTATGGCTACACCTTC

D: .
J: TRBJ2-6
V: TRBV6-5
length: 14
size: .
CDR3: CASSTGSGANVLTF
DNA: TGTGCCAGCAGTACGGGCTCTGGGGCCAACGTCCTGACTTTC

D: .
J: TRBJ2-5
V: TRBV14
length: 16
size: .
CDR3: CASSQIELALQETQYF
DNA: TGTGCCAGCAGCCAGATCGAGTTGGCTTTACAAGAGACCCAGTACTTC

D: .
J: TRBJ1-3
V: TRBV19
length: 15
size: .
CDR3: CASSTPSGNGNTIYF
DNA: TGTGCCAGTAGTACCCCAAGTGGGAATGGAAACACCATATATTTT

D: .
J: TRBJ2-7
V: TRBV5-4
length: 14
size: few
CDR3: CASSLRDRPYEQYF
DNA: TGTGCCAGCAGCCTCCGGGACCGTCCCTACGAGCAGTACTTC

D: .
J: TRBJ1-2
V: TRBV6-5
length: 12
size: .
CDR3: CASAGGNYGYTF
DNA: TGTGCCAGCGCGGGCGGGAACTATGGCTACACCTTC

D: .
J: TRBJ2-1
V: TRBV4-2
length: 15
size: .
CDR3: CASSPGARDPIPQFF
DNA: TGTGCCAGCAGCCCAGGGGCCCGGGACCCAATCCCGCAGTTCTTC

D: .
J: TRBJ2-7
V: TRBV5-5
length: 14
size: .
CDR3: CASSLDPGNYEQYF
DNA: TGTGCCAGCAGCTTGGACCCGGGCAACTACGAGCAGTACTTC

D: TRBD1
J: TRBJ2-2
V: TRBV18
length: 16
size: .
CDR3: CASSPTGGANTGELFF
DNA: TGTGCCAGCTCACCAACAGGGGGTGCAAACACCGGGGAGCTGTTTTTT

D: .
J: TRBJ2-2
V: TRBV7-9
length: 15
size: .
CDR3: CASSPPGGVTGELFF
DNA: TGTGCCAGCAGCCCGCCCGGGGGTGTCACCGGGGAGCTGTTTTTT

D: .
J: TRBJ2-2
V: TRBV5-6
length: 14
size: once
CDR3: CASSFGQNTGELFF
DNA: TGTGCCAGCAGCTTTGGCCAGAACACCGGGGAGCTGTTTTTT

D: TRBD1
J: TRBJ2-1
V: TRBV6-6
length: 17
size: few
CDR3: CASSPWGTGVGDNEQFF
DNA: TGTGCCAGCAGTCCATGGGGGACAGGTGTAGGTGACAATGAGCAGTTCTTC

D: .
J: TRBJ2-1
V: TRBV12-5
length: 17
size: once
CDR3: CASGLVHPGLGGHEQFF
DNA: TGTGCTAGTGGTTTGGTACACCCGGGCCTAGGAGGCCATGAGCAGTTCTTC

D: .
J: TRBJ1-3
V: TRBV5-6
length: 13
size: .
CDR3: CASSLPPGNTIYF
DNA: TGTGCCAGCAGCTTACCACCGGGGAACACCATATATTTT

D: .
J: TRBJ2-5
V: TRBV30
length: 14
size: .
CDR3: CAWGPPAPAETQYF
DNA: TGTGCCTGGGGCCCCCCGGCCCCAGCGGAGACCCAGTACTTC

D: TRBD1
J: TRBJ1-6
V: TRBV28
length: 17
size: few
CDR3: CASSLLPPGGLNSPLHF
DNA: TGTGCCAGCAGTTTATTGCCCCCAGGGGGGTTAAATTCACCCCTCCACTTT

D: TRBD2
J: TRBJ2-3
V: TRBV6-2/TRBV6-3
length: 16
size: once
CDR3: CASSSVAGGSRHTQYF
DNA: TGTGCCAGCAGTTCCGTGGCGGGAGGGTCCCGCCATACGCAGTATTTT

D: TRBD2
J: TRBJ2-5
V: TRBV4-1
length: 14
size: .
CDR3: CASSQGLAGETQYF
DNA: TGCGCCAGCAGCCAAGGACTAGCGGGAGAGACCCAGTACTTC

D: .
J: TRBJ1-2
V: TRBV5-1
length: 14
size: .
CDR3: CASSPWTVNYGYTF
DNA: TGCGCCAGCAGCCCATGGACCGTTAACTATGGCTACACCTTC

D: TRBD1
J: TRBJ1-1
V: TRBV4-3
length: 15
size: .
CDR3: CASSRSVTGEPEAFF
DNA: TGCGCCAGCAGCCGGTCTGTGACAGGGGAGCCTGAAGCTTTCTTT

D: .
J: TRBJ2-7
V: TRBV14
length: 14
size: few
CDR3: CASSPYGQPHEQYF
DNA: TGTGCCAGCAGCCCATACGGACAGCCCCACGAGCAGTACTTC